This section outlines one T cell receptor (beta chain) sequence together with its context. Its target is not known. The CDR3 loop spans 15 amino acids. Per the germline V gene, CDR1 is SNHLY and CDR2 is FYNNEI. These data belong to a study of blood T cells in healthy people across ages. Study-wide results and limits: Among T cells, TCR beta diversity per million cells dropped roughly linearly as age rose. Total diversity from one million sequenced T cells was likely underestimated.

Primers used in a second PCR of about 7 to 12 cycles were a sample-barcoded 5' primer and a J-beta primer mix. MiXCR was run by TCRdb on the 5' RACE reads, yielding one entry per CDR3 protein. The sample contains hundreds of thousands of distinct CDR3 sequences, roughly 21% of which appear only once. The chain carries TRBV2 and TRBJ2-5; tentatively, D is TRBD1 or TRBD2 (5 bases each). With the DNA end fitting TRBJ2-1 better, the J assignment may be wrong. Input material: blood. This TCR was recovered from a man in his 70s in good health. In DNA form, the CDR3 reads TGTGCCAGCAGTGAGGGACCTCCCCCGGCGAATGAGCAGTTCTTC. This sequence encodes CASSEGPPPANEQFF.